This is a list of T cell receptor beta chains from one sample in a study of cytomegalovirus exposure and HLA in healthy donors. Profiled with immunoSEQ multiplex PCR; TCRdb holds only in-frame clones, not every one. The table records some 180,000 clones, 79% of them present only once. Source material: PBMCs. The receptors come from a woman between 25 and 40 years old in good health and CMV-seropositive. The CDR3 runs from the conserved cysteine through the conserved F or W. D genes are given only for firm matches. Clone size is stated in some rows and not others, as once, few, many or a class when expanded.

size,V,D,J,DNA,CDR3
.,TRBV6-6,.,TRBJ2-1,TGTGCCAGCAGCTCCGGTTGGGGGCCCTACAATGAGCAGTTCTTC,CASSSGWGPYNEQFF
few,TRBV5-6,.,TRBJ1-1,TGTGCCAGCAGCTTGGCGAGCAGGTTCATGAACACTGAAGCTTTCTTT,CASSLASRFMNTEAFF
.,TRBV12-5,.,TRBJ1-4,TGTGCTTCGGGTGGGGCGCAGGGTGAAAAACTGTTTTTT,CASGGAQGEKLFF
once,TRBV6-5,TRBD1,TRBJ1-2,TGTGCCAGCAGTCGGGGGACAGCAGCTAACTATGGCTACACCTTC,CASSRGTAANYGYTF
.,TRBV6-5,.,TRBJ1-1,TGTGCCAGCAGTCGGGGGGGGGCTGAAGCTTTCTTT,CASSRGGAEAFF
few,TRBV6-1,.,TRBJ1-5,TGTGCCAGCAGGCCGGGATCCAATCAGCCCCAGCATTTT,CASRPGSNQPQHF
.,TRBV11-2,TRBD2,TRBJ2-5,TGTGCCAGCGAGCTTTTGAGCGGGGGGCTCTCACGGACCCAGTACTTC,CASELLSGGLSRTQYF
.,TRBV10-1,.,TRBJ1-5,TGCGCCAGCAGTGACTCACAGCATAACCAGCCCCAGCATTTT,CASSDSQHNQPQHF
.,TRBV7-9,.,TRBJ1-1,TGTGCCAGCAGCCCCCAATGGGGAGGCACTGAAGCTTTCTTT,CASSPQWGGTEAFF
.,TRBV7-2,TRBD1,TRBJ1-1,TGTGCCAGCAGTCCCGGACAGGGGGGCGCTGAAGCTTTCTTT,CASSPGQGGAEAFF